These 23 T cell receptor beta chains were sequenced from one sample in a study of control samples from healthy donors and cancer patients. This table comes from immunoSEQ multiplex PCR, and its TCRdb copy is limited to in-frame clones, with some not included. The table lists over 100,000 clones, roughly 90% of them singletons. The sequencing sample was made of blood. The receptors shown here come from a man aged 18 to 30 in good health.

The rearrangement links TRBV5-4 to TRBJ1-1; the D gene is possibly TRBD1 (5 bases). Germline V gene lookup returns CDR1 SGHNT and CDR2 YYREEE (reference sequence). Between the trimmed V and J ends, which lost 1 base and 2 bases, there was a span of 15 bases. The CDR3 has 16 residues. Written as DNA, the CDR3 is TGTGCCAGCAGCTTGCGTGGGGGGGATTATAACACTGAAGCTTTCTTT. This gives the protein CASSLRGGDYNTEAFF.

The chain employs TRBV19 and TRBJ1-6, with D tentatively TRBD1 (6 bases). Trimming took off 5 bases at V and 7 bases at J, with 12 bases between the two ends. Germline V gene lookup returns CDR1 LNHDA and CDR2 SQIVND (reference sequence). This CDR3 is 14 amino acids long. In DNA form, the CDR3 reads TGTGCCAGTAGTCGGGACAAAGAAAATTCACCCCTCCACTTT. Amino acids: CASSRDKENSPLHF.

V and J are TRBV2 and TRBJ1-2; D uncertain. CDR1 is SNHLY, CDR2 FYNNEI, per germline. Trimming stripped 2 bases from V and 8 bases from J, with 12 bases between. The CDR3 sequence is 13 residues long. CDR3 in amino acids: CASSESIGNGYTF. CDR3 nucleotides: TGTGCCAGCAGTGAATCTATAGGCAACGGCTACACCTTC.

The CDR3: CASSLGLTVRETQYF. CDR3 in DNA: TGTGCCAGCAGCTTGGGTTTGACAGTTCGGGAGACCCAGTACTTC. This sequence joins TRBV5-6 and TRBJ2-5, with D possibly TRBD1 on 5 matching bases. Trimming took 0 bases from V and 5 from J, leaving 14 bases between them. Germline V gene lookup returns CDR1 SGHDT and CDR2 YYEEEE. The CDR3 runs 15 residues.

The J gene is TRBJ2-7, the V gene TRBV5-1; the match to TRBD1 covers 8 bases. Per the germline V gene, CDR1 is SGHRS and CDR2 is YFSETQ. Germline trimming cut 4 bases from V and 2 bases from J; bases unmatched to any gene: 5. This CDR3 has 14 amino acids. The CDR3 nucleotides read TGCGCCAGCAGCGCCGGACAGGGAACCTACGAGCAGTACTTC. It is translated as CASSAGQGTYEQYF.

This clone was observed a single time. This chain links TRBV6-1 with TRBJ1-6; D may be TRBD1 (5 bases). The CDR3 is made up of 14 amino acids. CDR1 MNHNS and CDR2 SASEGT come from the germline V gene. Between the trimmed V and J ends, which lost 2 bases and 3 bases, there was a span of 5 bases. The DNA for the CDR3 is TGTGCCAGCAGTGAACAGGGCTATAATTCACCCCTCCACTTT. This encodes CASSEQGYNSPLHF.

This clone was picked up one time. The genes are TRBV2 and TRBJ1-1; D is ambiguous. V gave up 4 bases and J gave up 1 base, with 19 bases separating them. This CDR3 is 17 amino acids long. CDR1 SNHLY and CDR2 FYNNEI come from the germline V gene. CDR3 coding DNA: TGTGCCAGCAGTGTCATGTTAGAGGCTGGGGAGAACACTGAAGCTTTCTTT. Protein sequence: CASSVMLEAGENTEAFF.

This clone was counted once. The chain carries TRBV10-2 and TRBJ1-4; D may be TRBD1 (5 bases). Germline CDR1 reads WSHSY; CDR2 reads SAAADI. Trimming removed 5 bases at V and 0 bases at J, with 10 bases between. The CDR3 length is 15 residues. For the CDR3, the DNA is TGCGCCAGCAGTCCAGGGACCGCAACTAATGAAAAACTGTTTTTT. Translated, it gives CASSPGTATNEKLFF.

This sequence joins TRBV7-9 and TRBJ1-2; D uncertain. V dropped 1 base and J dropped 2 bases, with 5 bases sitting between them. The CDR3 sequence is 13 residues long. CDR1 and CDR2 from the germline V gene are SEHNR and FQNEAQ (reference sequence). The CDR3 loop is CASSLGPNYGYTF. CDR3 coding DNA: TGTGCCAGCAGCTTAGGCCCGAACTATGGCTACACCTTC.

The rearrangement uses TRBV5-6 and TRBJ2-7, with 7 bases identical to TRBD1. This CDR3 is built from 13 residues. J lost 4 bases, V lost 4 bases, and 5 bases had no gene match. Germline V CDR1 and CDR2: SGHDT, YYEEEE. The CDR3 spells CASSGDSTYEQYF. CDR3 sequence (DNA): TGTGCCAGCAGCGGGGACAGTACATACGAGCAGTACTTC.

V gene TRBV14 combines with J gene TRBJ1-2, with 7 bases lining up with TRBD1. V shed 6 bases and J 3 bases; nucleotides not matched to a gene: 4. The germline CDR1 and CDR2 sequences are SGHDN and FVKESK. This CDR3 comprises 13 residues. The CDR3 is CASRGQADYGYTF. For the CDR3, the DNA is TGTGCCAGCAGAGGACAGGCGGACTATGGCTACACCTTC. The full variable domain, completed using reference TRBV14 and TRBJ1-2, is EAGVTQFPSHSVIEKGQTVTLRCDPISGHDNLYWYRRVMGKEIKFLLHFVKESKQDESGMPNNRFLAERTGGTYSTLKVQPAELEDSGVYFCASRGQADYGYTFGSGTRLTVV.

The V gene is TRBV9, the J gene TRBJ2-5; weak D call: TRBD1 (6 bases). CDR1 is SGDLS and CDR2 is YYNGEE in the germline V gene. The CDR3 length is 15 residues. The V end was cut by 3 bases, the J end by 1 base, with 13 bases between. The CDR3 sequence is CASSASGTIQETQYF. As DNA, the CDR3 is TGTGCCAGCAGCGCGTCCGGGACAATCCAAGAGACCCAGTACTTC. The full variable domain, rest sourced from reference TRBV9 and TRBJ2-5, is DSGVTQTPKHLITATGQRVTLRCSPRSGDLSVYWYQQSLDQGLQFLIQYYNGEERAKGNILERFSAQQFPDLHSELNLSSLELGDSALYFCASSASGTIQETQYFGPGTRLLVL.

This clone occurred a few times. This chain links TRBV4-1 with TRBJ1-2, with D unclear. This CDR3 is 15 amino acids long. V was pared by 2 bases and J by 5 bases, with 15 bases between. In germline, CDR1 is MGHRA, CDR2 YSYEKL. Here the CDR3 reads CASSQPFLRDYGYTF. DNA for the CDR3: TGCGCCAGCAGCCAACCGTTTCTGAGGGATTATGGCTACACCTTC.

The chain is built from TRBV6-1 and TRBJ2-1; unclear D gene. V was cut by 1 base and J by 8 bases, with 18 bases left in between. CDR1 is MNHNS and CDR2 is SASEGT in the germline V gene. The CDR3 is 16 amino acids. CDR3 nucleotides: TGTGCCAGCAGTGAAGAACTTCTACCCGGCTGGGATGAGCAGTTCTTC. Protein sequence: CASSEELLPGWDEQFF.

This chain joins TRBV3-1 (or the pseudogene TRBV3-2) and TRBJ2-7; TRBD1 might be the D (5 bases). The CDR3 is 14 residues long. The germline V and J ends were trimmed by 0 bases and 1 base, with 7 bases remaining between them. CDR1 and CDR2 from the germline V gene are LGHDT and YNNKEL (reference sequence). For the CDR3, the DNA is TGTGCCAGCAGCCAAGATTGGACATCCTACGAGCAGTACTTC. This codes for CASSQDWTSYEQYF.

This rearrangement joins TRBV30 to TRBJ1-6, with D possibly being TRBD1 (5 bases). CDR3 length: 13 residues. Germline V lookup: CDR1 GTSNPN, CDR2 SVGIG (reference sequence). Trimming left V 0 bases short and J 10 bases short, with 10 bases between. As DNA, the CDR3 is TGTGCCTGGAGTGTCCGACAGTTATCACCCCTCCACTTT. Translation: CAWSVRQLSPLHF.

The J gene is TRBJ2-3, the V gene TRBV10-2; 15 nucleotides match TRBD2. This CDR3 is 14 amino acids long. V lost 11 bases, J lost 3 bases, and 3 bases stayed unmatched. The germline gives CDR1 WSHSY, CDR2 SAAADI. The CDR3 DNA is TGCGCCGGACTAGCGGGGGGGCTGACAGATACGCAGTATTTT. Its translation is CAGLAGGLTDTQYF.

In regard to this clone: Other DNA sequences in this sample translate to the same CDR3. This chain joins TRBV6-5 and TRBJ2-7; tentatively, D is TRBD1 (5 bases). This CDR3 has 13 residues. V lost 2 bases and J lost 1, with 6 bases in between. Germline CDR1 reads MNHEY; CDR2 reads SVGAGI. The CDR3 protein is CASSYRGSYEQYF. The CDR3 nucleotides read TGTGCCAGCAGTTACAGGGGATCCTACGAGCAGTACTTC.

The sample holds one count of this clone. The genes are TRBV4-1 and TRBJ2-2; D is undetermined. The V end was cut by 0 bases, the J end by 7 bases, with 12 bases between. The germline V gene encodes CDR1 MGHRA and CDR2 YSYEKL. The CDR3 loop spans 15 amino acids. CDR3 protein: CASSQDGPVSGELFF. CDR3 nucleotide sequence: TGCGCCAGCAGCCAAGATGGCCCAGTTAGCGGGGAGCTGTTTTTT.

This chain links TRBV9 with TRBJ2-2, with 9 nucleotides matching TRBD2. CDR3 length equals 16 residues. V trimming: 3 bases; J trimming: 4 bases; junction bases outside the gene matches: 7. Germline V CDR1 and CDR2: SGDLS, YYNGEE. The CDR3 loop reads CASSAFSGGVTGELFF. In DNA, the CDR3 is TGTGCCAGCAGCGCATTTAGCGGGGGAGTCACCGGGGAGCTGTTTTTT.

The rearrangement links TRBV19 to TRBJ1-2, with D hard to call. V was clipped by 4 bases and J by 5 bases, with 11 bases between them. The CDR3 runs to 13 residues. Germline loops: CDR1 LNHDA, CDR2 SQIVND (reference sequence). The CDR3 coding sequence is TGTGCCAGTAGTAGGGCCGGAGAGTATGGCTACACCTTC. Translating it yields CASSRAGEYGYTF.

The chain carries TRBV9 and TRBJ2-5, with 7 positions matching TRBD2. Germline trimming cut 0 bases from V and 2 bases from J; bases unmatched to any gene: 10. Germline loops: CDR1 SGDLS, CDR2 YYNGEE. CDR3 size: 17 residues. The CDR3 spells CASSVGNSGFIQETQYF. CDR3 DNA: TGTGCCAGCAGCGTAGGTAATAGCGGGTTTATTCAAGAGACCCAGTACTTC.

The rearrangement uses TRBV5-5 and TRBJ1-1; TRBD1 is a possible D gene (5 bases). V was pared by 2 bases and J by 0 bases, with 17 bases between. Per the germline V gene, CDR1 is SGHKS and CDR2 is YYEKEE (reference sequence). The CDR3 length is 17 residues. CDR3 sequence: CASSFAGPFLMNTEAFF. CDR3 in DNA: TGTGCCAGCAGCTTTGCGGGGCCCTTCCTCATGAACACTGAAGCTTTCTTT.